A single sample is the source of the 15 T cell receptor beta chains below, sequenced in a study of CD8 T cells in Susac syndrome. Random hexamers were used to reverse transcribe an amount of roughly 0.5 to 1 ug RNA. TCRdb reprocessed the immunoSEQ multiplex PCR reads via MiXCR and lists one record per CDR3 protein. Of about 200,000 distinct CDR3 sequences listed, approximately 95% are singletons. Input material: CD4+ T cells from PBMCs. The receptor set was obtained from a human donor in good health.

The chain couples TRBV18 to TRBJ2-2; the match to TRBD1 covers 7 bases. This CDR3 is built from 14 residues. The germline V gene encodes CDR1 KGHSH and CDR2 LQKENI. The V gene end was trimmed by 6 bases and the J gene end by 4 bases; junction bases not matched to a gene: 5. DNA of the CDR3: TGTGCCAGCTCTTCCAGGGACAGCACCGGGGAGCTGTTTTTT. Its protein product is CASSSRDSTGELFF.

The chain links TRBV3-1 to TRBJ2-5, with D unresolved. Trimming took off 0 bases at V and 1 base at J, with 6 bases between the two ends. The germline CDR1 and CDR2 sequences are LGHDT and YNNKEL (reference sequence). This CDR3 region has 14 residues. CDR3 in DNA: TGTGCCAGCAGCCAAGATTTAGGCCAAGAGACCCAGTACTTC. This gives the protein CASSQDLGQETQYF.

DNA for the CDR3: TGCAGCGTTGACGACGGGGGGTTCTCCTACAATGAGCAGTTCTTC. It codes for CSVDDGGFSYNEQFF. The V and J genes are TRBV29-1 and TRBJ2-1; 7 nucleotides line up with TRBD2. V lost 3 bases to trimming and J lost 0 bases; unmatched junction nucleotides: 5. Germline V gene data show CDR1 as SQVTM and CDR2 as ANQGSEA. The CDR3 has 15 amino acids.

V gene TRBV30 combines with J gene TRBJ1-1; TRBD1 is a possible D gene (6 bases). Deletions cut 3 bases from V and 1 base from J, with 9 bases between. The germline gives CDR1 GTSNPN, CDR2 SVGIG (reference sequence). This CDR3 has 13 amino acids. The CDR3 bases are TGTGCCTGGAGAGGCAGGGGGAACACTGAAGCTTTCTTT. It translates to CAWRGRGNTEAFF.

The J gene is TRBJ2-7, the V gene TRBV2, with 8 bases matching TRBD2. This CDR3 spans 16 amino acids. J gave up 0 bases and V 4 bases, and 8 bases lay outside the gene matches. Germline V CDR1 and CDR2: SNHLY, FYNNEI. For the CDR3, the DNA is TGTGCCAGCAGTGGCCCTAGCGGGCTGAGCTCCTACGAGCAGTACGTC. Translation gives CASSGPSGLSSYEQYV.

The V call is TRBV15, the J call TRBJ2-1; 9 bases are a match to TRBD2. J was trimmed by 5 bases and V by 1 base; bases with no gene match: 6. CDR1 is LNHNV, CDR2 YYDKDF, per germline (reference sequence). This CDR3 region has 16 residues. The CDR3 nucleotides read TGTGCCACCAGCAGAGGGGGACTAGCAGTGAACAATGAGCAGTTCTTC. Amino acid sequence: CATSRGGLAVNNEQFF. Complete variable domain (other parts from reference TRBV15 and TRBJ2-1): DAMVIQNPRYQVTQFGKPVTLSCSQTLNHNVMYWYQQKSSQAPKLLFHYYDKDFNNEADTPDNFQSRRPNTSFCFLDIRSPGLGDTAMYLCATSRGGLAVNNEQFFGPGTRLTVL.

The genes are TRBV13 and TRBJ1-2; 7 bases are shared with TRBD1. The germline V gene has CDR1 PRHDT and CDR2 FYEKMQ (reference sequence). The CDR3 is made up of 16 amino acids. The J segment lost 5 bases and the V segment lost 2 bases, leaving 11 bases of the junction unmatched. The CDR3 here is CASSLSGRGQPYGYTF. For the CDR3, the DNA is TGTGCCAGCAGCTTATCAGGTCGGGGACAGCCTTATGGCTACACCTTC.

In its sample, this clonotype was seen once. The chain has TRBV14 and TRBJ2-5; TRBD2 matches 14 bases. This CDR3 contains 16 residues. Per the germline V gene, CDR1 is SGHDN and CDR2 is FVKESK. Losses at the gene ends were 3 bases for V and 2 bases for J; bases not matched to a gene: 2. CDR3 bases: TGTGCCAGCAGCCATTGGACTAGCGGGGGGCAAGAGACCCAGTACTTC. Protein: CASSHWTSGGQETQYF.

This chain uses TRBV4-2 with TRBJ2-5, with D unresolved. V shed 0 bases and J shed 2 bases, with 10 bases lying between them. This CDR3 has 15 amino acids. Germline assignment: CDR1 LGHNA and CDR2 YNFKEQ. CDR3 DNA sequence: TGTGCCAGCAGCCAAGATCGTGGGCAGCAAGAGACCCAGTACTTC. Amino acid sequence: CASSQDRGQQETQYF.

This chain joins TRBV6-5 and TRBJ2-1; TRBD1 matches at 8 bases. This CDR3 has 16 amino acids. V lost 0 bases to trimming and J lost 2 bases; unmatched junction nucleotides: 3. CDR1 MNHEY and CDR2 SVGAGI come from the germline V gene. CDR3 sequence reads: CASSYSGTGPYNEQFF. Here the CDR3 DNA reads TGTGCCAGCAGTTACTCCGGGACAGGCCCCTACAATGAGCAGTTCTTC.

This chain joins TRBV29-1 and TRBJ2-6; D possibly uses TRBD1 or TRBD2 (5 bases each). CDR3 length: 15 residues. CDR1 is SQVTM and CDR2 is ANQGSEA in the germline V gene. V dropped 5 bases and J dropped 0 bases, with 11 bases sitting between them. The CDR3 DNA is TGCAGCGTTCGTCTTGGGGGCTCTGGGGCCAACGTCCTGACTTTC. Residues: CSVRLGGSGANVLTF.

The chain uses TRBV3-1 and TRBJ1-1; D perhaps matches TRBD1 (5 bases). The CDR3 totals 18 residues. CDR1 is LGHDT and CDR2 is YNNKEL in the germline V gene (reference sequence). The V gene lost 3 bases and the J gene lost 0 bases, with 20 bases spanning the gap. Written as DNA, the CDR3 is TGTGCCAGCAGCCACGGAGGACACCTACAAAAGATGAACACTGAAGCTTTCTTT. Translating gives CASSHGGHLQKMNTEAFF. Drawing the rest from reference TRBV3-1 and TRBJ1-1, the complete variable domain is DTAVSQTPKYLVTQMGNDKSIKCEQNLGHDTMYWYKQDSKKFLKIMFSYNNKELIINETVPNRFSPKSPDKAHLNLHINSLELGDSAVYFCASSHGGHLQKMNTEAFFGQGTRLTVV.

The chain couples TRBV20-1 to TRBJ1-1, with D hard to call. V was clipped by 7 bases and J by 4 bases, with 7 bases between them. CDR3 length: 10 residues. Germline V CDR1 and CDR2: DFQATT, SNEGSKA (reference sequence). The CDR3 sequence is CSGRATEAFF. DNA for the CDR3: TGCAGTGGAAGGGCCACTGAAGCTTTCTTT.

The chain recombines TRBV18 with TRBJ2-7, with D perhaps matching TRBD1 or TRBD2 (5 bases each). CDR1 KGHSH and CDR2 LQKENI come from the germline V gene. The CDR3 is 13 residues long. The V gene lost 3 bases and the J gene lost 5 bases, with 11 bases spanning the gap. DNA for the CDR3: TGTGCCAGCTCACCCGGGACGGATGACGAGCAGTACGTC. Amino acids: CASSPGTDDEQYV.

The genes are TRBV20-1 and TRBJ2-3, with D possibly matching TRBD2 (5 bases). Trimming cost V 0 bases and J 10 bases, with 11 bases left between them. The CDR3 is 12 amino acids. The germline V gene encodes CDR1 DFQATT and CDR2 SNEGSKA (reference sequence). CDR3 loop: CSARDSIGAQYF. The DNA of the CDR3 is TGCAGTGCTAGAGATAGTATCGGGGCGCAGTATTTT.